These T cell receptor beta chains were read from a single sample in a study of T cell responses to AZD1222 COVID-19 vaccine. Repertoires were generated with immunoSEQ multiplex PCR, while TCRdb's copy carries only in-frame clones and drops some. This sample has 180,000 or so clones, with 91% found just once. This specimen was peripheral blood, taken 28 days after the second AZD1222 dose. The source is an adult who received the AZD1222 COVID-19 vaccine. CDR3s include the opening cysteine and the closing phenylalanine or tryptophan. D genes are given only for firm matches. Size tells how often a clone was seen (once, few, many) or the class of an expanded clone, and some rows leave it out.

abundance	len	v_gene	j_gene	d_gene	CDR3nt	CDR3aa
.	15	TRBV19	TRBJ1-2	TRBD1	TGTGCCAGTAGGGTCGGAAGGGGGCGCGGCTATGGCTACACCTTC	CASRVGRGRGYGYTF
medium-sized	16	TRBV7-9	TRBJ1-6	TRBD1	TGTGCCAGCAGCCTTTGGGGACAGGGGGACAATTCACCCCTCCACTTT	CASSLWGQGDNSPLHF
.	16	TRBV6-6	TRBJ1-5	TRBD1	TGTGCCAGCAGTTACTTGACAGGGTTGGACAATCAGCCCCAGCATTTT	CASSYLTGLDNQPQHF
.	14	TRBV19	TRBJ2-1	TRBD1	TGTGCCAGTACCACGACAGGGGTAAACAATGAGCAGTTCTTC	CASTTTGVNNEQFF
.	15	TRBV10-2	TRBJ1-5	.	TGCGCCAGCAGTGATACCGGACAGATATATCAGCCCCAGCATTTT	CASSDTGQIYQPQHF
.	13	TRBV19	TRBJ2-3	.	TGTGCCAGTAGTTACGGGGCCCCCGATACGCAGTATTTT	CASSYGAPDTQYF
.	14	TRBV7-9	TRBJ2-7	.	TGTGCCAGCAGTTCTCCCGGTGAAGGCTACGAGCAGTACTTC	CASSSPGEGYEQYF
.	16	TRBV19	TRBJ1-1	.	TGTGCCAGTAGTCGATCCCGCGGGCGGGTGGGAACTGAAGCTTTCTTT	CASSRSRGRVGTEAFF
.	13	TRBV14	TRBJ2-2	.	TGTGCCAGCAGCCGCCGCGGCACCGGGGAGCTGTTTTTT	CASSRRGTGELFF
.	13	TRBV27	TRBJ2-3	.	TGTGCCAGCAGTTTCCTTAGCACAGATACGCAGTATTTT	CASSFLSTDTQYF
.	16	TRBV19	TRBJ1-2	TRBD1	TGTGCCAGTAGTAGAGGGGGCGCGGGAGGTAACTATGGCTACACCTTC	CASSRGGAGGNYGYTF
.	18	TRBV4-1	TRBJ1-4	.	TGCGCCAGCAGCCAAGATTCACGGACGCAGACAGGTGGGGAAAAACTGTTTTTT	CASSQDSRTQTGGEKLFF
.	13	TRBV19	TRBJ1-1	.	TGTGCCAGTAGTGTGGGCCCGGTGGCTGAAGCTTTCTTT	CASSVGPVAEAFF
.	13	TRBV7-6	TRBJ1-1	TRBD1	TGTGCCAGCAGCCCTAGGGGACAGGGTGGGATCTCCTTT	CASSPRGQGGISF
.	15	TRBV5-1	TRBJ2-1	TRBD2	TGCGCCAGCAGGCTGGGACTAGCGGGCCTCAATGAGCAGTTCTTC	CASRLGLAGLNEQFF
.	15	TRBV18	TRBJ1-1	.	TGTGCCAGCTCACCACGGCCCAGGCAGAACACTGAAGCTTTCTTT	CASSPRPRQNTEAFF
.	15	TRBV7-3	TRBJ2-1	TRBD1	TGTGCCAGCAGCTTAAGGGACAGGGGAGTCAATGAGCAGTTCTTC	CASSLRDRGVNEQFF
.	13	TRBV5-1	TRBJ2-7	.	TGCGCCAGCAGCTTGTCTAATCGGTACGAGCAGTACTTC	CASSLSNRYEQYF
.	13	TRBV23-1	TRBJ2-1	.	TGCGCCAGCAGCCAGGCAGACTACAATGAGCAGTTCTTC	CASSQADYNEQFF
few	12	TRBV2	TRBJ2-1	.	TGTGCCAGCAGTGTACAGGGCGCCGAGCAGTTCTTC	CASSVQGAEQFF
.	15	TRBV6-5	TRBJ2-1	.	TGTGCCAGCAGGCCACTCGCTGGGCCGTACAATGAGCAGTTCTTC	CASRPLAGPYNEQFF
.	14	TRBV5-6	TRBJ2-1	TRBD2	TGTGCCAGCAGGGCTAGCGGGAGGGTGCTTGAGCAGTTCTTC	CASRASGRVLEQFF
.	14	TRBV6-5	TRBJ2-7	.	TGTGCCAGCAGAGGGACCATATTGACCTACGAGCAGTACTTC	CASRGTILTYEQYF
.	14	TRBV19	TRBJ1-5	.	TGTGCCAGTAGTATAGATGGGGGGGGTCAGCCCCAGCATTTT	CASSIDGGGQPQHF
.	15	TRBV6-2/TRBV6-3	TRBJ1-4	TRBD1	TGTGCCAGCAGTTACCGACAGGGGAGGAATGAAAAACTGTTTTTT	CASSYRQGRNEKLFF
.	15	TRBV30	TRBJ1-6	.	TGTGCCTGGAGCATCGTCAGCGGTTATAATTCACCCCTCCACTTT	CAWSIVSGYNSPLHF
.	15	TRBV4-3	TRBJ1-2	TRBD1	TGCGCCAGCAGCCAAGATAGGGGGCGGTACTATGGCTACACCTTC	CASSQDRGRYYGYTF
once	16	TRBV5-1	TRBJ2-6	.	TGCGCCAGCAGCTTGGGACGACGCGCTGGGGCCAACGTCCTGACTTTC	CASSLGRRAGANVLTF
.	16	TRBV7-2	TRBJ2-1	.	TGTGCCAGCAGCTTAGCGCACTCCCCCTCCTACAATGAGCAGTTCTTC	CASSLAHSPSYNEQFF
.	14	TRBV9	TRBJ2-7	.	TGTGCCAGCAGCGTAGTGGGGTCCTCCTACGAGCAGTACTTC	CASSVVGSSYEQYF
once	14	TRBV18	TRBJ1-2	.	TGTGCCAGCTCATTTAGGGGTGAGCACTATGGCTACACCTTC	CASSFRGEHYGYTF
.	13	TRBV12-3/TRBV12-4	TRBJ1-1	.	TGTGCCAGCAGAAGGTCGGGGAACACTGAAGCTTTCTTT	CASRRSGNTEAFF
.	13	TRBV30	TRBJ2-3	.	TGTGCCTGGAGTAGGAGCGGGCCAGATACGCAGTATTTT	CAWSRSGPDTQYF
.	14	TRBV3-1/TRBV3-2	TRBJ1-6	.	TGTGCCAGCAGCCGAACAGGGAACAATTCACCCCTCCACTTT	CASSRTGNNSPLHF
.	16	TRBV7-3	TRBJ2-1	.	TGTGCCAGCAGCTCAGAGCCGGGACTGGAGTACAATGAGCAGTTCTTC	CASSSEPGLEYNEQFF
.	15	TRBV6-1	TRBJ2-7	TRBD2	TGTGCCAGCAGTGAAGGACTAGCGGGAGCCTACGAGCAGTACTTC	CASSEGLAGAYEQYF
.	18	TRBV6-2/TRBV6-3	TRBJ2-3	.	TGTGCCAGCAGACCTAACCGGAGAGGACGTCCGTCCACAGATACGCAGTATTTT	CASRPNRRGRPSTDTQYF
.	15	TRBV29-1	TRBJ1-2	.	TGCAGCGTTGGGGGAGGGAATATAGCTAACTATGGCTACACCTTC	CSVGGGNIANYGYTF
.	14	TRBV18	TRBJ2-7	.	TGTGCCAGCTCACCAGAGAGGGGAATCTACGAGCAGTACTTC	CASSPERGIYEQYF
once	13	TRBV5-1	TRBJ1-5	.	TGCGCCAGCAGCTCAACAGAAGGTCAGCCCCAGCATTTT	CASSSTEGQPQHF
once	17	TRBV6-1	TRBJ1-5	.	TGTGCCAGCAGTGAAGCGCGAGGAGGTTATAGCAATCAGCCCCAGCATTTT	CASSEARGGYSNQPQHF
.	16	TRBV7-2	TRBJ2-1	TRBD2	TGTGCCAGCAGCTTAGCGTCCAGCGGGGGGTTAAATGAGCAGTTCTTC	CASSLASSGGLNEQFF
.	15	TRBV6-5	TRBJ2-7	.	TGTGCCAGCAGGGGGACCTACAGGGTCGGGTACGAGCAGTACTTC	CASRGTYRVGYEQYF
.	15	TRBV7-9	TRBJ1-2	TRBD1	TGTGCCAGCAGCACCGGGGACAGATCTAACTATGGCTACACCTTC	CASSTGDRSNYGYTF
.	15	TRBV6-5	TRBJ2-7	.	TGTGCCAGCACGGACCGGGACAAGAGCTCCTACGAGCAGTACTTC	CASTDRDKSSYEQYF
.	15	TRBV5-1	TRBJ1-6	TRBD1	TGCGCCAGCAGCTTGTCAGGGGGCGATTATTCACCCCTCCACTTT	CASSLSGGDYSPLHF
once	11	TRBV3-1/TRBV3-2	TRBJ2-1	.	TGTGCCAGCAGCCGGGGCAATGAGCAGTTCTTC	CASSRGNEQFF
.	11	TRBV2	TRBJ2-7	TRBD2	TGTGCCAGCAGGGGAGAACGGGGGGTGTACTTC	CASRGERGVYF
once	14	TRBV6-1	TRBJ2-5	.	TGTGCCAGCAGTGAAGGTGGGGGTTCCGAGACCCAGTACTTC	CASSEGGGSETQYF
.	12	TRBV6-5	TRBJ1-1	.	TGTGCCAGCAGTTATAGCCGTGGAAGTACTTTCTTT	CASSYSRGSTFF
.	14	TRBV29-1	TRBJ2-1	TRBD2	TGCAGCGTTTGGACTAGCGGCTATCTCAATGAGCAGTTCTTC	CSVWTSGYLNEQFF
.	14	TRBV2	TRBJ2-3	.	TGTGCCAGCAGTGGGTCGGGGGCGAGTAGTACGCAGTATTTT	CASSGSGASSTQYF
.	12	TRBV27	TRBJ2-5	TRBD1	TGTGCCAGCAGGGACAGGGGTGAGACCCAGTACTTC	CASRDRGETQYF
few	14	TRBV21-1	TRBJ2-7	.	TGTGCCAGCAGCAGACAGGCCTCCCTCTACGAGCAGTACTTC	CASSRQASLYEQYF
.	15	TRBV5-6	TRBJ2-3	TRBD2	TGTGCCAGCAGCTTGTCCGGGACTAGTACAGATACGCAGTATTTT	CASSLSGTSTDTQYF
.	11	TRBV29-1	TRBJ1-1	.	TGCAGCGTTCGCGACTTGGACGAAGCTTTCTTT	CSVRDLDEAFF
.	15	TRBV6-1	TRBJ1-1	.	TGTGCCAGCAGTGAATATAGCGCTCGTGACGCTGAAGCTTTCTTT	CASSEYSARDAEAFF
.	13	TRBV11-3	TRBJ2-7	.	TGTGCCAGCAGCTTATCCCATGGGTACGAGCAGTACTTC	CASSLSHGYEQYF
many	16	TRBV7-9	TRBJ2-2	TRBD2	TGTGCCAGCAGCTTCCCAGCGGGAGATTTTGGCGGGGAGCTGTTTTTT	CASSFPAGDFGGELFF